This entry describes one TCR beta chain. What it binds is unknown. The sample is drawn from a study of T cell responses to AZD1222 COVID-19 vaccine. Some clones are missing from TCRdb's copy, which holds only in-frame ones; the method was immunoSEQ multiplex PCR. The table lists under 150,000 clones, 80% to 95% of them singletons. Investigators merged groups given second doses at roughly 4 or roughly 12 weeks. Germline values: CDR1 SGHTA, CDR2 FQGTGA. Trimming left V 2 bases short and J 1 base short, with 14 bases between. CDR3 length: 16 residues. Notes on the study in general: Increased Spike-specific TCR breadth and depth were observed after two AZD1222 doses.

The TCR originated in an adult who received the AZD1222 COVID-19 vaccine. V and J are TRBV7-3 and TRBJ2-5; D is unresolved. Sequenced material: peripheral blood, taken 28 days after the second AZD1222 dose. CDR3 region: CASSLSGLSGQETQYF. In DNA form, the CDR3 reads TGTGCCAGCAGCTTATCGGGCCTAAGTGGCCAAGAGACCCAGTACTTC.